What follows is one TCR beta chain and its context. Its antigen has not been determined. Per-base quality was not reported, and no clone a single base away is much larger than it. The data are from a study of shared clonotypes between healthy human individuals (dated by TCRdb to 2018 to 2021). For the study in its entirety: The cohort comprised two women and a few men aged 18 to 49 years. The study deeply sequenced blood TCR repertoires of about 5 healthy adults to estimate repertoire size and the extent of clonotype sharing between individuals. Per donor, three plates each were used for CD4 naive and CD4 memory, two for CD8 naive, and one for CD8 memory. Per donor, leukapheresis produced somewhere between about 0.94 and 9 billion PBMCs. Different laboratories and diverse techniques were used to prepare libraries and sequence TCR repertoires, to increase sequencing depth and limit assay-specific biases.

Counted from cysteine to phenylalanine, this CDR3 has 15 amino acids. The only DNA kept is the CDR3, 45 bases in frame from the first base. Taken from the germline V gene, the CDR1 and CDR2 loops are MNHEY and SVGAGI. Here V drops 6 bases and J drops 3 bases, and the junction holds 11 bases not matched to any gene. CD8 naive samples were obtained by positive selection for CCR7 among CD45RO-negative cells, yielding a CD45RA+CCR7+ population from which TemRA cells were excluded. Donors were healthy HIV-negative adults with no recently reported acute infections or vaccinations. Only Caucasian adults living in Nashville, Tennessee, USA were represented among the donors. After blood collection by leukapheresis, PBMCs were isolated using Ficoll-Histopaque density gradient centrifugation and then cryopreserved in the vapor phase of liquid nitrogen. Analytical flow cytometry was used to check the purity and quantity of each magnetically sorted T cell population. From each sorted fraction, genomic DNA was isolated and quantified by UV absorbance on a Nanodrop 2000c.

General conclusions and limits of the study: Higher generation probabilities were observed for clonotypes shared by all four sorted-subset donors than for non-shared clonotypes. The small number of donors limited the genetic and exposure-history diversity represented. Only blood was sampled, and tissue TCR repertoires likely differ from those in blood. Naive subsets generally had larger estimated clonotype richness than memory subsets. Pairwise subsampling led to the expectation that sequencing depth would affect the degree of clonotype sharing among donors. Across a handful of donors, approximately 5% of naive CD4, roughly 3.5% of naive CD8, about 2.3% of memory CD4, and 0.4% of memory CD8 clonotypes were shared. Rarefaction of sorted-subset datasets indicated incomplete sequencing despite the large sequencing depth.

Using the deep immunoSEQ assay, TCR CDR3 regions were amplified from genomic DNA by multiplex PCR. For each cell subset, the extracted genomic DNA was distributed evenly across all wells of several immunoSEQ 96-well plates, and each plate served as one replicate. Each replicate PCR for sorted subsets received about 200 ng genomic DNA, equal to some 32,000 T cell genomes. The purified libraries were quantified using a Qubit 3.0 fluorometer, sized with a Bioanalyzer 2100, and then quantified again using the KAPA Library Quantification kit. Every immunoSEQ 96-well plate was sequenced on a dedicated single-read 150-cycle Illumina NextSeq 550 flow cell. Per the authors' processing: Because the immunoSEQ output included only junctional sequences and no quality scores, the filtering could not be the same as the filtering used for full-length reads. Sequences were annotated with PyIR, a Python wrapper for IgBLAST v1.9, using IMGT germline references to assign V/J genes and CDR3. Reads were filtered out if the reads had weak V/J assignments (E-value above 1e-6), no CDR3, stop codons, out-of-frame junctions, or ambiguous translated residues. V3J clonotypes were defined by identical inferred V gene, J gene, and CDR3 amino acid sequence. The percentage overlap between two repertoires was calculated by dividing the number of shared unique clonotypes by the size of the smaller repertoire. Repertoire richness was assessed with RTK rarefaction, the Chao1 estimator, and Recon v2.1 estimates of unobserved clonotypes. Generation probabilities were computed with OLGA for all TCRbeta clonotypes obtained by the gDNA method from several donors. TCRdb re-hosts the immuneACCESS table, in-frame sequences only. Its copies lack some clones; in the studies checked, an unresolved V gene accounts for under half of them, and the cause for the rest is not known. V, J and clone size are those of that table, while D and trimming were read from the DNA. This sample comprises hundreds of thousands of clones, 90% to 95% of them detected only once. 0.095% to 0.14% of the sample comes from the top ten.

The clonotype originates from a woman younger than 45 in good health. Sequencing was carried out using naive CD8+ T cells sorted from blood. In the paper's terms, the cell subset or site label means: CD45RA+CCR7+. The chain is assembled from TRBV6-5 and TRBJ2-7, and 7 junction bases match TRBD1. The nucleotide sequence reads TGTGCCAGCAGCCAGAGACAGGGTACCTTCTACGAGCAGTACTTC. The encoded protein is CASSQRQGTFYEQYF.